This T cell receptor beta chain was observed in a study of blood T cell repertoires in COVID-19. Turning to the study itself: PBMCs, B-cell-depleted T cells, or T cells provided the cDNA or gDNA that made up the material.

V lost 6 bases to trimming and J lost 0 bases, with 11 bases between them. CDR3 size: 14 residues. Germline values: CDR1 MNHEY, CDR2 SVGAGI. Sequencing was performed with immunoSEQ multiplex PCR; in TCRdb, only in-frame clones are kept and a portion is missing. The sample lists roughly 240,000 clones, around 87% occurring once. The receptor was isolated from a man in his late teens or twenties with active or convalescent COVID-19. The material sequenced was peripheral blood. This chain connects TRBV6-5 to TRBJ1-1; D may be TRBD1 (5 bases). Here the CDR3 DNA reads TGTGCCAGCAGCCGGGACTGGCTGAACACTGAAGCTTTCTTT. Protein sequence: CASSRDWLNTEAFF.